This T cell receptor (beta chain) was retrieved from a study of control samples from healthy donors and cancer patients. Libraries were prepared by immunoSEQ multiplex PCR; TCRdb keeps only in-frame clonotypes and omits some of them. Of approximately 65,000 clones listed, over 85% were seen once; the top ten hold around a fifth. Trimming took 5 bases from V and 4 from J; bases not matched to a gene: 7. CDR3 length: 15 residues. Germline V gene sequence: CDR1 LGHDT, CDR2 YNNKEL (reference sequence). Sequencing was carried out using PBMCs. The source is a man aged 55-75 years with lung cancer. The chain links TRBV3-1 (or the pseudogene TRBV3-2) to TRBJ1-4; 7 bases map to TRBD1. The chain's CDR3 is CASSNPGGINEKLFF. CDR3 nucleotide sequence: TGTGCCAGCAGCAATCCAGGGGGTATTAATGAAAAACTGTTTTTT.